This T cell receptor (beta chain) emerged from a study of cytomegalovirus exposure and HLA in healthy donors. Study-level points and caveats: Versus the approximately 720-donor mean, an Asian-associated ancestry cluster reportedly showed fewer N-insertions in a later analysis. One variant, a missense change in DCLRE1C, was linked in a later analysis to TCR beta V- and J-gene trimming.

Germline-derived CDR1 and CDR2 are SGHNT and YYREEE (reference sequence). This CDR3 has 18 amino acids. V was clipped by 4 bases and J by 4 bases; unmatched bases: 16. This clone was counted between two and nine times. Antigen unknown. 13 Jbeta primers and 60 Vbeta primers were used for the PCR. In the original processing: Approximately 9.9 million shared chains were among the about 80 million unique TCR beta chains that a later analysis counted. This table comes from immunoSEQ multiplex PCR, and its TCRdb copy is limited to in-frame clones, with some not included. V, J and clone size are taken as reported in that table, and D and trimming were inferred from the DNA itself. The table has some 120,000 clones, about 15% seen once.

The clonotype originates from a female donor in good health and CMV-seropositive. V and J are TRBV5-4 and TRBJ2-7, with 11 positions matching TRBD2. Sequenced input: PBMCs. CDR3 residues: CASSKRLAGSSITYEQYF. The CDR3 DNA follows: TGTGCCAGCAGCAAAAGACTAGCGGGGTCGTCCATTACTTACGAGCAGTACTTC.